The 5 T cell receptor beta chains presented below share a single source sample, sequenced in a study of shared clonotypes between healthy human individuals. Method: immunoSEQ multiplex PCR; TCRdb's copy keeps in-frame clones and lacks some. The table lists roughly 2,500,000 clones, 93% of them singletons. Sample: naive CD4+ T cells from PBMCs. As for subset: CD45RA+ positively selected. The receptors were sampled from a man between 18 and 29 years old in good health. Some clones in this sample may be carry-over from other donors' samples.

This chain uses TRBV27 with TRBJ2-5; D unresolved. Trimming pared 3 bases from V and 7 bases from J, leaving 18 bases between. The germline V gene has CDR1 MNHEY and CDR2 SMNVEV (reference sequence). The CDR3 has 15 residues. The CDR3 spells CASSLQPPAWGTQYF. In DNA, the CDR3 is TGTGCCAGCAGTTTGCAACCGCCGGCCTGGGGGACCCAGTACTTC.

The genes are TRBV28 and TRBJ1-1, with TRBD1 identical over 7 bases. Looked up from germline, CDR1 is MDHEN and CDR2 is SYDVKM. The V and J ends lost 8 bases and 0 bases, in that order; junction bases with no gene match: 21. This CDR3 contains 19 residues. Written as DNA, the CDR3 is TGTGCCAGCGTGCCCCCGCCGGGACAGAGGAAGTTTATGAACACTGAAGCTTTCTTT. Translated: CASVPPPGQRKFMNTEAFF.

The J gene is TRBJ2-1, the V gene TRBV5-1; the match to TRBD1 covers 10 bases. The CDR3 spans 16 residues. CDR1 SGHRS and CDR2 YFSETQ come from the germline V gene. V lost 6 bases and J lost 7; bases outside the gene matches: 13. CDR3 region: CASKRNPGTGENEQFF. In DNA form, the CDR3 reads TGCGCCAGCAAACGGAATCCTGGGACAGGGGAGAATGAGCAGTTCTTC.

J is TRBJ1-4 and V is TRBV29-1; D gene ambiguous. V lost 7 bases and J lost 5, with 14 bases in between. The CDR3 is 13 residues long. Germline CDR1 reads SQVTM; CDR2 reads ANQGSEA. CDR3 loop: CSAGRRGNEKLFF. The CDR3 DNA reads TGCAGCGCCGGGAGGCGGGGAAATGAAAAACTGTTTTTT.

The chain employs TRBV6-1 and TRBJ1-4, with D unresolved. Deletions cut 4 bases from V and 10 bases from J, with 4 bases between. Germline CDR1 and CDR2: MNHNS and SASEGT. The CDR3 is 10 residues long. Here the CDR3 reads CASSAVKLFF. DNA of the CDR3: TGTGCCAGCAGTGCGGTAAAACTGTTTTTT.